A selection of T cell receptor beta chains follows, all from one sample in a study of blood T cell repertoires in COVID-19. Clones were read by immunoSEQ multiplex PCR, and TCRdb kept only the in-frame ones, dropping some. This table has hundreds of thousands of clones, roughly nine tenths appearing once. Sequencing was done on a sample of PBMCs or T cells enriched from blood (not recorded which). The receptors shown here come from a woman in her 50s in a cohort exposed to, infected with or recovered from COVID-19 (not recorded which). CDR3s include the opening cysteine and the closing phenylalanine or tryptophan. D genes are given only for firm matches. Where a row states a size, it is once, few, many or the class of an expanded clone; other rows omit it.

clone size	V gene	D gene	J gene	CDR3 DNA	CDR3 protein
-	TRBV5-1	-	TRBJ2-6	TGCGCCAGCAGCGGGGGGACCGGGGCCAACGTCCTGACTTTC	CASSGGTGANVLTF
-	TRBV5-1	TRBD1	TRBJ2-1	TGCGCCAGCAGCTTCCCGGGACAGGGGGCCAATGAGCAGTTCTTC	CASSFPGQGANEQFF
-	TRBV28	-	TRBJ1-6	TGTGCCAGCAGTTTATATGTAGGGGTTGGTTCACCCCTCCACTTT	CASSLYVGVGSPLHF
-	TRBV4-1	-	TRBJ2-2	TGCGCCAGCAGCCAACTCCGGAACACCGGGGAGCTGTTTTTT	CASSQLRNTGELFF
-	TRBV21-1	-	TRBJ2-7	TGTGCCAGCAGCAAAGCGCTTAACAGGGGTCCCCACGAGCAGTACTTC	CASSKALNRGPHEQYF
once	TRBV27	TRBD1	TRBJ2-3	TGTGCCAGCAGTTTAAAGGGGGCGCCGACAGATACGCAGTATTTT	CASSLKGAPTDTQYF
-	TRBV28	TRBD1	TRBJ1-2	TGTGCCAGCAGTCCCCGGACAGGGCGTAACTATGGCTACACCTTC	CASSPRTGRNYGYTF
-	TRBV5-1	TRBD1	TRBJ1-1	TGCGCCAGCAGCTCAGGACAGGGGGTCACTGAAGCTTTCTTT	CASSSGQGVTEAFF
-	TRBV12-3/TRBV12-4	-	TRBJ1-2	TGTGCCAGCAGTCCCGGAGCCTACGGCTACACCTTC	CASSPGAYGYTF
-	TRBV9	TRBD2	TRBJ2-3	TGTGCCAGCAGCGTAACGGTGGCTAGCGGGGCGAACCCTGCGACGCAGTATTTT	CASSVTVASGANPATQYF
-	TRBV11-2	-	TRBJ2-7	TGTGCCAGCAGCTTAACCATGAGCGGACGACACTCCTACGAGCAGTACTTC	CASSLTMSGRHSYEQYF
-	TRBV7-2	TRBD1	TRBJ1-1	TGTGCCAGCACCAGACCCGGACAGGGCAGGAACACTGAAGCTTTCTTT	CASTRPGQGRNTEAFF
-	TRBV3-1/TRBV3-2	-	TRBJ1-2	TGTGCCAGCAGCCCCCGTGGCGGAAACTATGGCTACACCTTC	CASSPRGGNYGYTF
-	TRBV7-3	TRBD1	TRBJ1-6	TGTGCCAGCAGCTCTGACAGGGATTCACCCCTCCACTTT	CASSSDRDSPLHF
-	TRBV9	-	TRBJ1-2	TGTGCCAGCAGCGCCCCGAGTGGGGGGTATGGCTACACCTTC	CASSAPSGGYGYTF
-	TRBV28	TRBD1	TRBJ1-1	TGTGCCAGCAGTTTAAGGACAGGGGGGTTCACTGAAGCTTTCTTT	CASSLRTGGFTEAFF
once	TRBV5-6	-	TRBJ2-7	TGTGCCAGCAGCTTGCGAGGCCACGAGCAGTACTTC	CASSLRGHEQYF
-	TRBV6-6	-	TRBJ1-3	TGTGCCAGCAGTCTCGAGACTCCAGGGAATTCTGGAAACACCATATATTTT	CASSLETPGNSGNTIYF
once	TRBV5-4	-	TRBJ2-5	TGTGCCAGCAGCTCCCGGGACACTCAAGAGACCCAGTACTTC	CASSSRDTQETQYF
-	TRBV28	-	TRBJ2-7	TGTGCCAGCAGTTCTGGAGGAGGCGGGTACTACGAGCAGTACTTC	CASSSGGGGYYEQYF
-	TRBV12-3/TRBV12-4	TRBD1	TRBJ1-6	TGTGCCAGCAGCACCACGGACAGGCTATCCCTCCACTTT	CASSTTDRLSLHF
-	TRBV9	-	TRBJ2-5	TGTGCCAGCAGCGCAGACCCGGGCCCGCCGGGGTTGGCCCAGTACTTC	CASSADPGPPGLAQYF
-	TRBV2	-	TRBJ1-2	TGTGCCAGCAGGGAGATAACTAACTATGGCTACACCTTC	CASREITNYGYTF
-	TRBV10-3	TRBD2	TRBJ2-5	TGTGCCATCAGTCAACCCCAACCACTAGCGGGGGAAGAGACCCAGTACTTC	CAISQPQPLAGEETQYF
once	TRBV7-6	-	TRBJ1-5	TGTGCCAGCAGCTTAGGTGGAGGGGTGGGTCAGCCCCAGCATTTT	CASSLGGGVGQPQHF